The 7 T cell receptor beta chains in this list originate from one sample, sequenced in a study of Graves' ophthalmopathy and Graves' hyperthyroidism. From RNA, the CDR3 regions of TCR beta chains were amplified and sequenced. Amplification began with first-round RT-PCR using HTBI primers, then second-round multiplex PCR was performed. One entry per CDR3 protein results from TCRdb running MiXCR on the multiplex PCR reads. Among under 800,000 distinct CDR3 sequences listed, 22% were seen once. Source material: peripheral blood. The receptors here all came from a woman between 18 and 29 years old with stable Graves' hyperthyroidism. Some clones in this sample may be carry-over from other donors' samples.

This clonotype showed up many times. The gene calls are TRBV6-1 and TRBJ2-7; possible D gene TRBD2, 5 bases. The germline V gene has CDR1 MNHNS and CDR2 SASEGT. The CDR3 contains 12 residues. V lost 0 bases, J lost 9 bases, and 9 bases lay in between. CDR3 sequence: CASSEARVRQYF. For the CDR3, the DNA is TGTGCCAGCAGTGAAGCGAGGGTGCGGCAGTACTTC.

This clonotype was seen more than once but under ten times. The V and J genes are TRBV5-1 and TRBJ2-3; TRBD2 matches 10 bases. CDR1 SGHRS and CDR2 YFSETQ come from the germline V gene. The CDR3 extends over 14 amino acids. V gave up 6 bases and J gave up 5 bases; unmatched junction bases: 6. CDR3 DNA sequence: TGCGCCAGCACAGCTAGCGGGAGCGGAGATACGCAGTATTTT. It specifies CASTASGSGDTQYF. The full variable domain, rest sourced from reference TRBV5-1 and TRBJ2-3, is KAGVTQTPRYLIKTRGQQVTLSCSPISGHRSVSWYQQTPGQGLQFLFEYFSETQRNKGNFPGRFSGRQFSNSRSEMNVSTLELGDSALYLCASTASGSGDTQYFGPGTRLTVL.

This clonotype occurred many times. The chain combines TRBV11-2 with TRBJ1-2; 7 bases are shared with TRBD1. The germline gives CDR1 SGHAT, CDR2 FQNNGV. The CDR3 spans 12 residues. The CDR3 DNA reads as TGTGCTACCCAGACAGGGCCCTATGGCTACACCTTC. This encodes CATQTGPYGYTF.

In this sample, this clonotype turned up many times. CDR3 sequence: CASSYRRDAMPQYF. The CDR3 DNA sequence: TGTGCCAGCAGTTACCGTCGGGACGCCATGCCGCAGTATTTT. The chain employs TRBV6-2 or TRBV6-3 and TRBJ2-3, with D perhaps given as TRBD1 or TRBD2 (5 bases each). The CDR3 has 14 amino acids. V lost 2 bases and J lost 10, with 16 bases in between. Germline V gene sequence: CDR1 MNHEY, CDR2 SVGEGT.

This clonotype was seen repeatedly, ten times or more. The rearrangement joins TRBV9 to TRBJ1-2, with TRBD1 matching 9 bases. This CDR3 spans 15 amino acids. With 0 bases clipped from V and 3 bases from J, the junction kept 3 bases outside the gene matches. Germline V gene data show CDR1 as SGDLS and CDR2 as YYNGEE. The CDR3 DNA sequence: TGTGCCAGCAGCGTAGGGACAGGGGTTCACTATGGCTACACCTTC. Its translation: CASSVGTGVHYGYTF.

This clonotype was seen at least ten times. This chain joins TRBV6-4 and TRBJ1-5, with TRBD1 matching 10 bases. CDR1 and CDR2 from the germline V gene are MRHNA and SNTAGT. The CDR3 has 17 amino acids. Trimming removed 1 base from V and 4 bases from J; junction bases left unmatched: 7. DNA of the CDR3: TGTGCCAGCAGTGACTTAGGGGGACAGGGGAGAAATCAGCCCCAGCATTTT. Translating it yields CASSDLGGQGRNQPQHF.

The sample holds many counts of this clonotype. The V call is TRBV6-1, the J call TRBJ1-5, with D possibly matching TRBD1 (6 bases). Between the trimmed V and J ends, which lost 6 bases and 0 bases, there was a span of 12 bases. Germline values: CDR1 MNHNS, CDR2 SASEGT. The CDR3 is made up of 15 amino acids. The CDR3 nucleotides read TGTGCCAGCAGCCGGACAGATTATAGCAATCAGCCCCAGCATTTT. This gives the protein CASSRTDYSNQPQHF.